These 9 T cell receptor beta chains came from one sample sequenced in a study of T cells after yellow fever vaccination. MiXCR, run by TCRdb on the 5' RACE reads, gives a single entry per CDR3 protein. The sample holds about 69,000 distinct CDR3 sequences, around 5% seen once. The starting material was CD4+ T cells sorted from PBMCs, obtained around 14 days after the first yellow fever vaccination. The source is a man younger than 35 who received the YFV17D yellow fever vaccine.

This clonotype was seen ten or more times. The chain has TRBV4-2 and TRBJ1-2, with D unclear. This CDR3 is 15 amino acids long. CDR1 and CDR2 (germline): LGHNA, YNFKEQ. Trimming shortened V by 0 bases and J by 0 bases, and 8 bases separated the two germline ends. The CDR3: CASSQEPATNYGYTF. CDR3 in DNA: TGTGCCAGCAGCCAAGAACCAGCGACTAACTATGGCTACACCTTC.

This clonotype was observed at least ten times. The gene calls are TRBV12-3 or TRBV12-4 and TRBJ2-5, with a weak D call TRBD2 (7 bases). The CDR3 loop spans 12 amino acids. The ends were cut back, 5 bases at V and 14 bases at J, with 18 bases in the middle. The CDR3 DNA is TGTGCCAGCAGTCAAACAGGGAGGGGATATTACTTC. Amino acids: CASSQTGRGYYF.

This clonotype was detected many times. The chain is built from TRBV3-1 and TRBJ1-4, with 8 bases lining up with TRBD1. CDR1 and CDR2 (germline): LGHDT, YNNKEL (reference sequence). The ends lost 4 bases at V and 13 bases at J; junction bases unmatched: 5. The CDR3 runs 12 residues. The CDR3: CASSPGTGRLFF. CDR3 nucleotide sequence: TGTGCCAGCAGCCCCGGGACAGGAAGACTGTTTTTT.

With regard to this clonotype: This sequence may be a read error, since a much larger clone differs from it by one base. The gene calls are TRBV6-1 and TRBJ1-5; no definite D call. The germline gives CDR1 MNHNS, CDR2 SASEGT. The CDR3 consists of 13 residues. The CDR3 DNA reads as TGTGCCAGCCGTGAAACTGGGATTCAGCCCCAGCATTTT. It specifies CASRETGIQPQHF.

This clonotype was found many times. The chain carries TRBV11-2 and TRBJ1-6; maybe TRBD1 (6 bases). The CDR3 is 15 residues long. Trimming pared 2 bases from V and 4 bases from J, leaving 9 bases between. Germline V gives CDR1 SGHAT, CDR2 FQNNGV. The CDR3 region is CASSLTGKYNSPLHF. CDR3 sequence (DNA): TGTGCCAGCAGCTTAACAGGGAAATATAATTCACCCCTCCACTTT.

There are many counts of this clonotype. This chain connects TRBV7-2 to TRBJ2-1, with a weak D call TRBD2 (6 bases). Germline V gene lookup returns CDR1 SGHTA and CDR2 FQGNSA. Trimming removed 2 bases at V and 0 bases at J, with 14 bases between. CDR3 length equals 17 residues. DNA for the CDR3: TGTGCCAGCAGCTTAAGTTTTAGCGGAAGCTCCTACAATGAGCAGTTCTTC. Its protein product is CASSLSFSGSSYNEQFF.

This clonotype has ten or more counts. The chain is built from TRBV2 and TRBJ2-7; D gene uncertain. This CDR3 region has 11 residues. Germline V gene sequence: CDR1 SNHLY, CDR2 FYNNEI. V was trimmed by 4 bases and J by 5 bases, leaving 6 bases between them. In nucleotides, the CDR3 is TGTGCCAGCAGTGGGGTCCACGAGCAGTACTTC. Amino acids: CASSGVHEQYF.

This clonotype was observed many times. This sequence joins TRBV5-1 and TRBJ2-1; 15 positions agree with TRBD2. The CDR3 is 17 amino acids. V shed 1 base, J shed 5 bases, and the junction held 4 bases outside the gene matches. Germline V lookup: CDR1 SGHRS, CDR2 YFSETQ. The CDR3 DNA is TGCGCCAGCAGCTTGACAGGGACTAGCGGGGGGCACAATGAGCAGTTCTTC. It translates to CASSLTGTSGGHNEQFF.

There are many counts of this clonotype. The rearrangement links TRBV20-1 to TRBJ2-3; 9 bases are shared with TRBD2. V lost 6 bases, J lost 0 bases, and 7 bases stayed unmatched. CDR1 DFQATT and CDR2 SNEGSKA come from the germline V gene (reference sequence). The CDR3 has 15 amino acids. The CDR3 protein is CSAPGTSRSTDTQYF. The CDR3 nucleotides read TGCAGTGCACCTGGGACTAGCAGAAGCACAGATACGCAGTATTTT.